This T cell receptor (beta chain) was sequenced during a study of CD8+CD57+ T cells in acquired aplastic anemia. Study-wide context: Sorted CD4+ plus CD8+ cells gave DNA averaging around 3 ug.

The authors sequenced patients whose flow cytometry had shown CD8+CD57+ cell expansion. Template material for TCR beta VDJ and CDR3 profiling consisted of genomic DNA. One entry per CDR3 protein, called by TCRdb with MiXCR from the reads. The repertoire holds about 200,000 distinct CDR3 sequences, with approximately 51% as singletons. The sample comprised sorted CD4+, CD8+, or CD8+CD57+ T cells (not recorded which) from PBMCs. The TCR originated in a human donor with aplastic anemia.

In nucleotides, the CDR3 is TGTGCCAGCAGCTTATATGGTCCGGTGGACACCATATATTTT. Translation gives CASSLYGPVDTIYF. The V gene is TRBV7-6, the J gene TRBJ1-3; D is unresolved. Trimming removed 2 bases at V and 8 bases at J, with 13 bases between. CDR1 and CDR2 from the germline V gene are SGHVS and FNYEAQ. This CDR3 has 14 amino acids. The full variable domain, its missing parts supplied by reference TRBV7-6 and TRBJ1-3, is GAGVSQSPRYKVTKRGQDVALRCDPISGHVSLYWYRQALGQGPEFLTYFNYEAQQDKSGLPNDRFSAERPEGSISTLTIQRTEQRDSAMYRCASSLYGPVDTIYFGEGSWLTVV.